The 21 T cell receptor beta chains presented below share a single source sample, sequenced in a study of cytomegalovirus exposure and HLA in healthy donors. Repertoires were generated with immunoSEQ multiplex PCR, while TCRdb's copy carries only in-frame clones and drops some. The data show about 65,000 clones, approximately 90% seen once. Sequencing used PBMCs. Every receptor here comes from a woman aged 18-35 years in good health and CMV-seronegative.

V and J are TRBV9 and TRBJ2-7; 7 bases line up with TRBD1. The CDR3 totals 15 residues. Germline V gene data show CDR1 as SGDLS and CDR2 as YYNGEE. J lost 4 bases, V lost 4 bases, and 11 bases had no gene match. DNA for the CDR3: TGTGCCAGCAGCCCAACCGGGACAGAGATATACGAGCAGTACTTC. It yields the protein CASSPTGTEIYEQYF.

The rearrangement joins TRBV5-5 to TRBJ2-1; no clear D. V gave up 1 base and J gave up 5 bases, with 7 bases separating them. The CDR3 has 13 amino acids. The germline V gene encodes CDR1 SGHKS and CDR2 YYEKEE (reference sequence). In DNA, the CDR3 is TGTGCCAGCAGCTTGTACAAGAACAATGAGCAGTTCTTC. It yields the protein CASSLYKNNEQFF.

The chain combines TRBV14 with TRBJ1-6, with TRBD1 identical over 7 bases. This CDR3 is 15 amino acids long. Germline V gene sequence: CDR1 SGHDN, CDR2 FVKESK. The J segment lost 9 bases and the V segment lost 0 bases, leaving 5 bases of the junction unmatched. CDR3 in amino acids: CASSQDTGVSSPLHF. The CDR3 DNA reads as TGTGCCAGCAGCCAAGACACAGGGGTTAGTTCACCCCTCCACTTT.

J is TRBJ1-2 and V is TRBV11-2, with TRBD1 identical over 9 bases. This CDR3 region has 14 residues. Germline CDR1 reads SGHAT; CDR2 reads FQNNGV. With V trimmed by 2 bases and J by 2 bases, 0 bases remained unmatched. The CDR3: CASSLTGGNYGYTF. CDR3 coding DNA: TGTGCCAGCAGCTTAACAGGGGGCAACTATGGCTACACCTTC.

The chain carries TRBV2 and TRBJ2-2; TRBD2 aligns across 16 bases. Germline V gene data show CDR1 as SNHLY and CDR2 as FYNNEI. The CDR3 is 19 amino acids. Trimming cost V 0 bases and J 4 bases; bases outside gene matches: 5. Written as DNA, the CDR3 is TGTGCCAGCAGTGAAGCATCGGGACTAGCGGGGGGGCGCACCGGGGAGCTGTTTTTT. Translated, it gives CASSEASGLAGGRTGELFF.

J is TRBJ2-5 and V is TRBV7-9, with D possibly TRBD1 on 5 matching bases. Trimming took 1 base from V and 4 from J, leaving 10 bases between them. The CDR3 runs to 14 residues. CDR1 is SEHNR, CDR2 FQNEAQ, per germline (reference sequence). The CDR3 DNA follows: TGTGCCAGCAGCTTAGAAGGGGCTTTAGAGACCCAGTACTTC. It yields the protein CASSLEGALETQYF.

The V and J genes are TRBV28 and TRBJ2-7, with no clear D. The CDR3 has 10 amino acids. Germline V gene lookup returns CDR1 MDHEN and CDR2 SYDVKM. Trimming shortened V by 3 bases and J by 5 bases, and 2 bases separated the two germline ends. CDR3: CASSFDEQYF. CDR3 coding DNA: TGTGCCAGCAGTTTCGACGAGCAGTACTTC.

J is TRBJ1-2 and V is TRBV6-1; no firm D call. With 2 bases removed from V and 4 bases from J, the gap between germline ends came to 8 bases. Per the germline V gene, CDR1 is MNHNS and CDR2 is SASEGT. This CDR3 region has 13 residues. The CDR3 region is CASSEIRGYGYTF. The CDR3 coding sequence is TGTGCCAGCAGTGAAATACGGGGCTATGGCTACACCTTC.

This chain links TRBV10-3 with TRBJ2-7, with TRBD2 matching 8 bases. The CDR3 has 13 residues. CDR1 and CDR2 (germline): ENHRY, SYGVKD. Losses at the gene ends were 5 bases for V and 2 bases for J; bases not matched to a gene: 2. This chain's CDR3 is CAISTSGTYEQYF. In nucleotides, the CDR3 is TGTGCCATCAGTACTAGCGGCACCTACGAGCAGTACTTC.

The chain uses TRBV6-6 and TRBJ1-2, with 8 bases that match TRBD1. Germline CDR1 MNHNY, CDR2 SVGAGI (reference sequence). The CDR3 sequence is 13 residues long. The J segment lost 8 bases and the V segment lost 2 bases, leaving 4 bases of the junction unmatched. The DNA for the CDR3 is TGTGCCAGCAGTTACACAGGGACAGGCGGCTACACCTTC. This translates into CASSYTGTGGYTF.

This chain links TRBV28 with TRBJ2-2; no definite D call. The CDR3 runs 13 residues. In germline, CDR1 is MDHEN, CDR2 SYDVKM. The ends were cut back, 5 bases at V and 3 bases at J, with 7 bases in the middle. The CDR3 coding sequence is TGTGCCAGCAGTATTCCCTACACCGGGGAGCTGTTTTTT. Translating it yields CASSIPYTGELFF.

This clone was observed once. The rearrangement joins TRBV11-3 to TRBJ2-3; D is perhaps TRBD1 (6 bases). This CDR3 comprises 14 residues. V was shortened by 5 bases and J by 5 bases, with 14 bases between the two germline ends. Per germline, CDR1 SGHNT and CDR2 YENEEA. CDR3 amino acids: CASSDTQGRDTQYF. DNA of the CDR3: TGTGCCAGCAGCGACACACAGGGAAGAGATACGCAGTATTTT.

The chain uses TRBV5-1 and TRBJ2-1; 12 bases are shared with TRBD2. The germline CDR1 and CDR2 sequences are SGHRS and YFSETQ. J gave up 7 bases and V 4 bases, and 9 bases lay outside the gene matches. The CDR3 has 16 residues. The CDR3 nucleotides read TGCGCCAGCAGCCAGCTAGCGGGGGGGCCAATTAATGAGCAGTTCTTC. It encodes CASSQLAGGPINEQFF.

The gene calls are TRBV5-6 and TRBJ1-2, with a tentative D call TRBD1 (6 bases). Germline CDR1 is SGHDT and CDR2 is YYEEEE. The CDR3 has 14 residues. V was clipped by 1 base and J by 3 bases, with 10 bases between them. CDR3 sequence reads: CASSLRQDYYGYTF. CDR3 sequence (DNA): TGTGCCAGCAGCTTGAGACAGGACTACTATGGCTACACCTTC. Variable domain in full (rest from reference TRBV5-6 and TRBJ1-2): DAGVTQSPTHLIKTRGQQVTLRCSPKSGHDTVSWYQQALGQGPQFIFQYYEEEERQRGNFPDRFSGHQFPNYSSELNVNALLLGDSALYLCASSLRQDYYGYTFGSGTRLTVV.

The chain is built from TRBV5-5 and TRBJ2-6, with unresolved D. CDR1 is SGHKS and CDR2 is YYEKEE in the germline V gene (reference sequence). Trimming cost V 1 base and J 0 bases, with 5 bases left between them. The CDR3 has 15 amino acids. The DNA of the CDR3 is TGTGCCAGCAGCTTGAGTAGCTCTGGGGCCAACGTCCTGACTTTC. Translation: CASSLSSSGANVLTF.

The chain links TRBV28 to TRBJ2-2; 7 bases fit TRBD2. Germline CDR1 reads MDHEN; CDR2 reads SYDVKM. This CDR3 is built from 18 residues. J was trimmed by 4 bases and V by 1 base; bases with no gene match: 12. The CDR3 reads CASSLSPAGAAPTGELFF. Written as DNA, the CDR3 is TGTGCCAGCAGTTTATCACCCGCGGGAGCGGCACCCACCGGGGAGCTGTTTTTT.

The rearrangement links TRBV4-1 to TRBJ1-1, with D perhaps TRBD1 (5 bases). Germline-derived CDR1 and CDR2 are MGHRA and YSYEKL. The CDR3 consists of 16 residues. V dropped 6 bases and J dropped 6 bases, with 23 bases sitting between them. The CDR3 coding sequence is TGCGCCAGCAGACCAGGCGGGGGAAGCGCCCCCGCTGAAGCTTTCTTT. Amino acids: CASRPGGGSAPAEAFF.

The CDR3 nucleotides read TGTGCCAGTAGATCTCAGGGGAACTATGGCTACACCTTC. Protein sequence: CASRSQGNYGYTF. This chain links TRBV19 with TRBJ1-2, with D perhaps matching TRBD1 (6 bases). Trimming removed 6 bases at V and 2 bases at J, with 10 bases between. Germline CDR1 reads LNHDA; CDR2 reads SQIVND (reference sequence). There are 13 residues in the CDR3.

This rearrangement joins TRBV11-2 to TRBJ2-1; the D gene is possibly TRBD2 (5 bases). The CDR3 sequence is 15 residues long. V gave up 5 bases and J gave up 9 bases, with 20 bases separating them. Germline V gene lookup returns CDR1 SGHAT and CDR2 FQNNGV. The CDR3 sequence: CASSPRRASRGEQFF. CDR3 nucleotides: TGTGCCAGCAGCCCAAGAAGGGCTAGCCGGGGTGAGCAGTTCTTC.

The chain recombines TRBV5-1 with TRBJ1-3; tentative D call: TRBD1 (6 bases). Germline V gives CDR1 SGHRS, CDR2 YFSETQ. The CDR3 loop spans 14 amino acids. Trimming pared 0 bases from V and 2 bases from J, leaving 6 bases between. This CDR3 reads CASSLGDTGNTIYF. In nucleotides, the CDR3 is TGCGCCAGCAGCTTGGGGGACACTGGAAACACCATATATTTT.

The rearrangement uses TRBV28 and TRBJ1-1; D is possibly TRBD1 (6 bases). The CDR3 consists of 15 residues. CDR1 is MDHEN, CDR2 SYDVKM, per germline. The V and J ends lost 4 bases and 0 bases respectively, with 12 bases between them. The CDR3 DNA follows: TGTGCCAGCAGTTCGGTGGGGGCCATGAACACTGAAGCTTTCTTT. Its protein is CASSSVGAMNTEAFF.